A single T cell receptor (beta chain) is shown here with its context. What it recognizes is unknown. The entirety of the isolated RNA underwent reverse transcription, so expressed TCRB transcripts were sequenced. Data came from immunoSEQ multiplex PCR; TCRdb stores just in-frame clones and leaves some out. The sample consists of around 650,000 clones, under 15% of them appearing once. Trimming cost V 3 bases and J 1 base, with 12 bases left between them. CDR3 length: 15 amino acids. Germline loops: CDR1 KGHSH, CDR2 LQKENI. Every donor had blood drawn once into heparin, approximately 110 mL on average. Sorting with CD45RO/CCR7/CD25/CD127/CD95/CD27 yielded naive, central memory, regulatory and stem-like memory CD4+ cells. The data were obtained in a study of beta chain features in type 1 diabetes. Study conclusions and caveats: Highly expressing activated T cells could be over-counted with a cDNA template. Junctions at VDJ sites from type 1 diabetes patients had fewer insertions and more deletions. In all four CD4+ subsets, TCRB CDR3 length was significantly, moderately reduced in type 1 diabetes.

Material for sequencing was naive CD4+ T cells from blood. The TCR originated in a man between 25 and 39 years old with type 1 diabetes. The chain recombines TRBV18 with TRBJ2-5; D remains unclear. CDR3 region: CASSPGLSFQETQYF. The CDR3, as DNA: TGTGCCAGCTCACCTGGGTTGAGTTTCCAAGAGACCCAGTACTTC.